A selection of T cell receptor beta chains follows, all from one sample in a study of identical twins. Via MiXCR, TCRdb re-called the 5' RACE reads, giving one row per CDR3 protein. The sample consists of 650,000 to 800,000 distinct CDR3 sequences, over 8.5% of them appearing once. These same data were also listed under a study on yellow fever vaccine responses in identical twins.

Sequencing input: PBMCs. Receptors were obtained from a woman in her late teens or twenties in good health. CDR3s include the opening cysteine and the closing phenylalanine or tryptophan. The order of the fields is V gene, clone size, CDR3 length, J gene, D gene, CDR3 DNA, CDR3 protein. D genes are given only for firm matches. The size field is filled for only some rows; it gives once, few, many or a size class.

TRBV5-6	few	16	TRBJ2-5	NA	TGTGCCAGCAGCACCCCCTGGGCCTCTGGTTTGGAGACCCAGTACTTC	CASSTPWASGLETQYF
TRBV7-2	NA	15	TRBJ2-3	NA	TGTGCCAGCAGCTTAGATCCGGGGCGCACAGATACGCAGTATTTT	CASSLDPGRTDTQYF
TRBV6-2/TRBV6-3	few	14	TRBJ2-1	NA	TGTGCCAGCAGCCCCGGGTCGGCCTACAATGAGCAGTTCTTC	CASSPGSAYNEQFF
TRBV19	many	13	TRBJ1-4	NA	TGTGCCAGTAGTACCGACAGACATGAAAAACTGTTTTTT	CASSTDRHEKLFF
TRBV10-3	few	14	TRBJ2-5	NA	TGTGCCATCGGGGTCGGGGGTGGCCAAGAGACCCAGTACTTC	CAIGVGGGQETQYF
TRBV7-2	few	16	TRBJ2-5	NA	TGTGCCAGCAGCTCAGAAGGGACCGACCGTTTTCTTGGCCAGTACTTC	CASSSEGTDRFLGQYF
TRBV20-1	NA	14	TRBJ2-5	TRBD2	TGCAGTGCTAGTTCCTGGCTAGCGGAAGAGACCCAGTACTTC	CSASSWLAEETQYF
TRBV20-1	NA	12	TRBJ1-1	NA	TGCAGTGCTCGCCCGGATGTTGCTGAAGCTTTCTTT	CSARPDVAEAFF
TRBV20-1	NA	12	TRBJ2-1	NA	TGCAGTGCTCAAACCGGCTACAATGAGCAGTTCTTC	CSAQTGYNEQFF
TRBV11-2	NA	14	TRBJ2-2	NA	TGTGCCAGCCGGGCCCTGGACAGACCTTCGGAGCTGTTTTTT	CASRALDRPSELFF
TRBV11-2	NA	16	TRBJ1-4	TRBD1	TGTGCCAGCAGCACTCCCGTGACAGGGTCGAGTGAAAAACTGTTTTTT	CASSTPVTGSSEKLFF
TRBV20-1	NA	15	TRBJ2-7	TRBD1	TGCAGTGCTAGAGACTACAGGGGGCAGTCTTACGAGCAGTACTTC	CSARDYRGQSYEQYF
TRBV5-1	NA	15	TRBJ1-2	TRBD1	TGCGCCAGCAGCTCAGGACAGGAAAAAAGGGATGGCTACACCTTC	CASSSGQEKRDGYTF
TRBV5-1	many	16	TRBJ2-1	TRBD2	TGCGCCAGCAGCTTGGCCTTAGCGGGCTCCTACAATGAGCAGTTCTTC	CASSLALAGSYNEQFF
TRBV7-2	many	12	TRBJ2-1	NA	TGTGCCAGCAGCCGAGGGGCAAATGAGCAGTTCTTC	CASSRGANEQFF
TRBV7-9	NA	17	TRBJ2-1	NA	TGTGCCAGCAGCTATGGGTCTGCGGGAAAGGGATACAATGAGCAGTTCTTC	CASSYGSAGKGYNEQFF
TRBV28	many	14	TRBJ2-7	TRBD2	TGTGCCAGCAGGGCTAGCGGGAAGATTTACGAGCAGTACTTC	CASRASGKIYEQYF
TRBV12-3/TRBV12-4	NA	15	TRBJ2-5	TRBD2	TGTGCCAGCAGTTCGAGACTAGCGGGGAGGGAGACCCAGTACTTC	CASSSRLAGRETQYF
TRBV4-3	NA	19	TRBJ2-6	NA	TGCGCCAGCAGCCAAGATAATATGGCAGGGGCGCTGGGGGCCAACGTCCTGACTTTC	CASSQDNMAGALGANVLTF
TRBV6-2/TRBV6-3	NA	15	TRBJ1-4	NA	TGTGCCAGCAGCCAGATGGCTTCAACTAATGAAAAACTGTTTTTT	CASSQMASTNEKLFF
TRBV3-1	many	14	TRBJ2-1	TRBD2	TGTGCCAGCAGGGGACTAGCGGGAGTGAATGAGCAGTTCTTC	CASRGLAGVNEQFF
TRBV2	NA	13	TRBJ2-5	NA	TGTGCCAGCGTCCGGGACCGCCAAGAGACCCAGTACTTC	CASVRDRQETQYF
TRBV14	few	17	TRBJ2-3	NA	TGTGCCAGCAGCCAAATTCAGGGCAGGAAATCCACAGATACGCAGTATTTT	CASSQIQGRKSTDTQYF
TRBV2	many	13	TRBJ2-7	NA	TGTGCCAGCAGTGACGTTGGTTCCTACGAGCAGTACTTC	CASSDVGSYEQYF
TRBV9	NA	15	TRBJ2-1	TRBD1	TGTGCCAGCAGCGTAGACCCCCCGACAGGGGGAGTTCAGTTCTTC	CASSVDPPTGGVQFF
TRBV7-2	NA	14	TRBJ2-4	NA	TGTGCCAGCAGCCTCCTGGGGAGGGGGGACATTCAGTACTTC	CASSLLGRGDIQYF
TRBV5-1	NA	15	TRBJ1-2	TRBD1	TGCGCCAGCAGCTTGGGGGGACAGGCTAACTATGGCTACACCTTC	CASSLGGQANYGYTF
TRBV9	few	14	TRBJ2-2	NA	TGTGCCAGCAGCGCGGGACCACCCACCGGGGAGCTGTTTTTT	CASSAGPPTGELFF
TRBV6-2/TRBV6-3	many	14	TRBJ2-2	NA	TGTGCCAGCAGTACTACCCGGACATCCGGGGAGCTGTTTTTT	CASSTTRTSGELFF
TRBV7-2	many	15	TRBJ2-7	TRBD2	TGTGCCAGCAGCTTAGCCAGCGGGAGGGAAAACGAGCAGTACTTC	CASSLASGRENEQYF
TRBV6-5	many	14	TRBJ2-3	NA	TGTGCCAGCAGTTACGGACGGACCACAGATACGCAGTATTTT	CASSYGRTTDTQYF
TRBV24-1	many	12	TRBJ2-5	NA	TGTGCCACCGGGACGGATTTAGAGACCCAGTACTTC	CATGTDLETQYF
TRBV12-3/TRBV12-4	few	16	TRBJ2-5	TRBD2	TGTGCCAGCAGTCCTAGCCGGAGCGGGGCTGTTGAGACCCAGTACTTC	CASSPSRSGAVETQYF
TRBV28	NA	14	TRBJ2-5	NA	TGTGCCAGCAGTTTTCCCGGGAACCAAGAGACCCAGTACTTC	CASSFPGNQETQYF
TRBV3-1	NA	15	TRBJ1-1	NA	TGTGCCAGCAGCCAAGTTGTGGGGGGGACGGGTGAAGCTTTCTTT	CASSQVVGGTGEAFF
TRBV20-1	NA	13	TRBJ2-2	NA	TGCAGTGCTAGGTTACCCAACACCGGGGAGCTGTTTTTT	CSARLPNTGELFF
TRBV6-2/TRBV6-3	NA	15	TRBJ2-3	TRBD1	TGTGCCAGCAGTTACGCGGGACAGGGATTTTATACGCAGTATTTT	CASSYAGQGFYTQYF
TRBV20-1	few	13	TRBJ2-1	TRBD1	TGCAGTGCTAAGGGGACAGACTACAATGAGCAGTTCTTC	CSAKGTDYNEQFF
TRBV19	few	14	TRBJ2-5	TRBD2	TGTGCCAGTAGTTCGGCGGGGGAAGTGGAGACCCAGTACTTC	CASSSAGEVETQYF
TRBV2	few	13	TRBJ2-5	TRBD2	TGTGCCAGCACCGAACTAGCGGGAAAGACCCAGTACTTC	CASTELAGKTQYF
TRBV20-1	NA	14	TRBJ2-1	TRBD2	TGCAGTGCGGTTCTAGCGGGGGGCCTTAATGAGCAGTTCTTC	CSAVLAGGLNEQFF
TRBV4-2	NA	12	TRBJ1-1	NA	TGTGCCAGCAGCCCTACAGGGCAGTTGGCTTTCTTT	CASSPTGQLAFF
TRBV3-1	NA	16	TRBJ2-7	TRBD1	TGTGCCAGCAGCCAAAGGGAGACAGGGAGCTCCTACGAGCAGTACTTC	CASSQRETGSSYEQYF
TRBV20-1	NA	16	TRBJ2-6	TRBD2	TGCAGTGCTAGTACACTAGCGGGCTCTGGGGCCAACGTCCTGACTTTC	CSASTLAGSGANVLTF
TRBV5-1	NA	15	TRBJ2-3	TRBD1	TGCGCCAGCAGCTCGTGGACAGGATACACAGATACGCAGTATTTT	CASSSWTGYTDTQYF
TRBV5-6	many	18	TRBJ2-1	NA	TGTGCCAGCAGCTTGGTCCCAACTAGGTACAGCTCCTACAATGAGCAGTTCTTC	CASSLVPTRYSSYNEQFF
TRBV4-2	few	17	TRBJ2-2	NA	TGTGCCAGCAGCCAAGAAGTTTGGGGAGCGAACACCGGGGAGCTGTTTTTT	CASSQEVWGANTGELFF
TRBV14	few	15	TRBJ1-1	NA	TGTGCCAGCAGCCAATATAGAGCAATGAACACTGAAGCTTTCTTT	CASSQYRAMNTEAFF
TRBV2	NA	13	TRBJ2-7	NA	TGTGCCAGCACTCACAAACAGGAGACTGGGCAGTACTTC	CASTHKQETGQYF
TRBV7-9	few	15	TRBJ2-1	TRBD2	TGTGCCAGCAGCTTTAGCGGGGGGGAATACAATGAGCAGTTCTTC	CASSFSGGEYNEQFF
TRBV20-1	many	13	TRBJ2-7	NA	TGCAGTGCTAGTGGGGGAGAACTCTACGAGCAGTACTTC	CSASGGELYEQYF
TRBV12-3/TRBV12-4	many	14	TRBJ2-4	NA	TGTGCCAGCAGTTTAATCGGGGCCAAAAACATTCAGTACTTC	CASSLIGAKNIQYF
TRBV7-2	many	15	TRBJ2-3	NA	TGTGCCAGCAGCCCCAACCTCCCCGGCACAGATACGCAGTATTTT	CASSPNLPGTDTQYF